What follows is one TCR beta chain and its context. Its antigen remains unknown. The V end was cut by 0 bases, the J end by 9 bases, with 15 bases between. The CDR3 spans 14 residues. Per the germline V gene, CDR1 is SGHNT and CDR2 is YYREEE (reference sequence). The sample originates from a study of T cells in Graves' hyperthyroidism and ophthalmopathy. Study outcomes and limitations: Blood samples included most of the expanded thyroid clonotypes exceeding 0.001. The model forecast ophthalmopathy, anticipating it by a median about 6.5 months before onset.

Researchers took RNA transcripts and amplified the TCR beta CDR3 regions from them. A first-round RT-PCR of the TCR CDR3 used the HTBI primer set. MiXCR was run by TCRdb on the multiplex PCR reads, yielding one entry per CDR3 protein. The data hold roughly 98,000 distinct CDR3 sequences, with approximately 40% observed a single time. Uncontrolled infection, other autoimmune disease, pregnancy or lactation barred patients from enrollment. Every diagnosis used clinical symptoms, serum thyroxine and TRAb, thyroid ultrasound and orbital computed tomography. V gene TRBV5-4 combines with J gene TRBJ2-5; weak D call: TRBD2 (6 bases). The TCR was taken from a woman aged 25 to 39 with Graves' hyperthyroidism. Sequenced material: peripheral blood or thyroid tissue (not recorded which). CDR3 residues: CASSLAGAGVAQYF. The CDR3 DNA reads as TGTGCCAGCAGCTTGGCGGGAGCTGGAGTGGCCCAGTACTTC.